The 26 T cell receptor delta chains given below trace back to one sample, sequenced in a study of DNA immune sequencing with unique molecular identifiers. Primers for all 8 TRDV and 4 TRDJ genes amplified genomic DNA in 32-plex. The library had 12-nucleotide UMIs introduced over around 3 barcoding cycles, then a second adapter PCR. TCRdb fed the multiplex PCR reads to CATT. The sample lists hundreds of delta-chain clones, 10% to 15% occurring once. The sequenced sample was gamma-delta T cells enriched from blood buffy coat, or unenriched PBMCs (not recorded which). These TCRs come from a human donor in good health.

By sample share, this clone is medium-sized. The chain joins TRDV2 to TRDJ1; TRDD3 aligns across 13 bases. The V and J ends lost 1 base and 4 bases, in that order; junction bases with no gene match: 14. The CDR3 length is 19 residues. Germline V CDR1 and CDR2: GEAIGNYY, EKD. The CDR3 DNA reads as TGTGCCTGTGACACGGTCCTCATTACTGGGGGATACGACAGCGATAAACTCATCTTT. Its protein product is CACDTVLITGGYDSDKLIF.

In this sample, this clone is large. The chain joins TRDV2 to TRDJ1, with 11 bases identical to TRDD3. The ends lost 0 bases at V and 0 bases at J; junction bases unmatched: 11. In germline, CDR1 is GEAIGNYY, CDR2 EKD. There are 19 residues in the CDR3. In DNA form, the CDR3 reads TGTGCCTGTGACACCCTTAAAGCTGGGGGATACCCGGACACCGATAAACTCATCTTT. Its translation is CACDTLKAGGYPDTDKLIF.

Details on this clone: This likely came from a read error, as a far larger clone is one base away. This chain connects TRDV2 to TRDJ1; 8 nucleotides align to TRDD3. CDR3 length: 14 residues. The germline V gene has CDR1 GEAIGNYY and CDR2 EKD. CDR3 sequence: CACDTLGDTDTLIF. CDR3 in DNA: TGTGCCTGTGACACCCTGGGGGACACCGATACACTCATCTTT.

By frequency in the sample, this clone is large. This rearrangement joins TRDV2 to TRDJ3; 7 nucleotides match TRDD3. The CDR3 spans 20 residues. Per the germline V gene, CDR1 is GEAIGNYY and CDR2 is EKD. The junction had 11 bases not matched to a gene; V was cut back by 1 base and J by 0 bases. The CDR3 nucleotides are TGTGCCTGTGACACGGGAAGCCTGGGGGTCGGCTCCTGGGACACCCGACAGATGTTTTTC. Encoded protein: CACDTGSLGVGSWDTRQMFF.

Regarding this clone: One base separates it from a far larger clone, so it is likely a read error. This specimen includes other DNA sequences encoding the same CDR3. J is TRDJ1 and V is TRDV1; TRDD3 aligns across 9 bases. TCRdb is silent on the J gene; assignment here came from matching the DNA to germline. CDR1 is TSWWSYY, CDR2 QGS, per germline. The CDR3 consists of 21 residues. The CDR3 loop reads CALGELPLFPLGDKKVGKLIF. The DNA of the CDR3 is TGCGCTCTTGGGGAACTGCCCCTATTTCCCTTGGGGGATAAAAAAGTGGGGAAACTCATCTTT.

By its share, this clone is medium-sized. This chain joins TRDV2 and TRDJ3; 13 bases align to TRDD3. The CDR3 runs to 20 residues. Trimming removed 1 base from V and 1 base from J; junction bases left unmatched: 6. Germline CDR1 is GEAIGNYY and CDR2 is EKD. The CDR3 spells CACDTVLGDTLSWDTRQMFF. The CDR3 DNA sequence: TGTGCCTGTGACACAGTACTGGGGGATACGCTATCCTGGGACACCCGACAGATGTTTTTC.

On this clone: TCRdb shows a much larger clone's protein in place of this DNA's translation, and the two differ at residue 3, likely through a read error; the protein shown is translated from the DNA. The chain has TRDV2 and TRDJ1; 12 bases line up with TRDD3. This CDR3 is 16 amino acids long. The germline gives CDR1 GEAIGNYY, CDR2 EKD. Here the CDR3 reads CARDKLGDTQADKLIF. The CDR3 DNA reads TGTGCCCGTGACAAGCTGGGGGATACGCAGGCCGATAAACTCATCTTT.

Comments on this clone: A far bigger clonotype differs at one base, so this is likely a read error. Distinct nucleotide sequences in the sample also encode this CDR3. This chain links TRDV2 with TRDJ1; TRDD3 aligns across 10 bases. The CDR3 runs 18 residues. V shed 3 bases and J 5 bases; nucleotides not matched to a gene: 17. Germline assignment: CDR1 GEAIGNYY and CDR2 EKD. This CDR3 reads CACDAISTGGFLTDKLIF. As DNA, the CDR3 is TGTGCCTGTGACGCTATTAGTACTGGGGGATTCCTCACTGATAAACTCATCTTT.

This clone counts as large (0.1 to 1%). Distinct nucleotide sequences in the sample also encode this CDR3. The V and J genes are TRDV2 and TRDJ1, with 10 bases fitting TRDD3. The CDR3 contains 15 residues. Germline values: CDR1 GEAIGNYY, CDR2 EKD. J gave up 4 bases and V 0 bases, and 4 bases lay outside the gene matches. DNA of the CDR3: TGTGCCTGTGACACCGTTTCTGGGGGATACGATAAACTCATCTTT. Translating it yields CACDTVSGGYDKLIF.

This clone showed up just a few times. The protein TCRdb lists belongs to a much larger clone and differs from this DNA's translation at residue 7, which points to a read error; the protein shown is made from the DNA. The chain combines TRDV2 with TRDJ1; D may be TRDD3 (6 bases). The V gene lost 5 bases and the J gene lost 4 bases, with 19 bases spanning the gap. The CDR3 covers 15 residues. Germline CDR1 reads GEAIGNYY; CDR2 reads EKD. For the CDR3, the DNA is TGTGCCTGTGCCCAACTGAGGGATAGGGACGATAAACTCATCTTT. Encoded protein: CACAQLRDRDDKLIF.

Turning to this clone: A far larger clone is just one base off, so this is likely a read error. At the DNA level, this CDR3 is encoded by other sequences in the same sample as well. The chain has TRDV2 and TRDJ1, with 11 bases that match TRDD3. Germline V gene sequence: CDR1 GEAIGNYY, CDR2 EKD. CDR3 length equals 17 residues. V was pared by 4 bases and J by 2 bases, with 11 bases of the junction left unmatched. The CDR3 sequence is CACDTVGGYAGTDKLIF. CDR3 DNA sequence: TGTGCCTGTGATACCGTTGGGGGATACGCTGGGACCGATAAACTCATCTTT.

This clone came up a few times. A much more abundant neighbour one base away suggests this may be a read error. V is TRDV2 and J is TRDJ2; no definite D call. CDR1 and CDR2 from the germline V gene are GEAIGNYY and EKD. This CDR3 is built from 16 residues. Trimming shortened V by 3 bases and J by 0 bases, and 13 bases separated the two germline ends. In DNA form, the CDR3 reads TGTGCCTGTGACCCCGAGGGACCCGCTTTGACAGCACAACTCTTCTTT. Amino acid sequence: CACDPEGPALTAQLFF.

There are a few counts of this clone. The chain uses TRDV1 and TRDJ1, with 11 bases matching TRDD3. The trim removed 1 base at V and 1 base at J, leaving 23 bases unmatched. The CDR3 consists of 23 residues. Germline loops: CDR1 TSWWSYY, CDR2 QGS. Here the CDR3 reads CALGEPRGLPPDWGIGPTDKLIF. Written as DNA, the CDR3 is TGTGCTCTTGGGGAACCCCGGGGCCTTCCCCCGGACTGGGGGATAGGTCCCACCGATAAACTCATCTTT.

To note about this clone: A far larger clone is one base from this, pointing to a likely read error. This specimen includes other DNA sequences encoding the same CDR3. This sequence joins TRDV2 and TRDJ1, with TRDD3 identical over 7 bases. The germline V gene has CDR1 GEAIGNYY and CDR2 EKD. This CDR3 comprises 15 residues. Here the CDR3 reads CACDLLGTDTDKLIF. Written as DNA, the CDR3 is TGTGCCTGTGACCTACTGGGGACAGACACCGATAAACTGATCTTT.

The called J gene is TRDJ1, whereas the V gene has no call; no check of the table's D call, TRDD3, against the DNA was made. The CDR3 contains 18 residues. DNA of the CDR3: TGTGCTCTTGGGGAGAGTCCCTCACTGGGGGATGAGGTACATAAACTCATCTTT. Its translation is CALGESPSLGDEVHKLIF.

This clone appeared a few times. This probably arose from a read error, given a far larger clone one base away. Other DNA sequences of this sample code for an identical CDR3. The CDR3 region has the DNA TGTGCCTGTGACACCCTGAGGGTTTCTGGGGGACACGAGTACACCGACAAACTCATCTTT. Translating gives CACDTLRVSGGHEYTDKLIF. The rearrangement links TRDV2 to TRDJ1; the match to TRDD3 covers 8 bases. Germline V gene sequence: CDR1 GEAIGNYY, CDR2 EKD. The CDR3 is 20 residues long.

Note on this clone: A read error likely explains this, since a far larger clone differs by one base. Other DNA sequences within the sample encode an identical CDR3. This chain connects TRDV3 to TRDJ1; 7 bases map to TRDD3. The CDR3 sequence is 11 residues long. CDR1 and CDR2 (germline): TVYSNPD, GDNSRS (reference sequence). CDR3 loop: CSGGLADKLIF. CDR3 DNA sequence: TGTTCTGGGGGTTTGGCTGATAAACTCATCTTT.

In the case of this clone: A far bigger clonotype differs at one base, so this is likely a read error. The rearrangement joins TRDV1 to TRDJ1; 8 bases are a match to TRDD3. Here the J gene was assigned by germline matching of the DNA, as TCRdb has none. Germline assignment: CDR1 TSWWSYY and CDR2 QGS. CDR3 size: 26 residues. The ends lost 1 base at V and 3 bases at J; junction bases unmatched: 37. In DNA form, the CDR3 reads TGTGCTCTTGGGGAACCCCCTCCTACGGATTCAGTACTGGGGGCTACGCCCCAGACGGCCGCCGATAAACTCATCTTT. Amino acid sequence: CALGEPPPTDSVLGATPQTAADKLIF.

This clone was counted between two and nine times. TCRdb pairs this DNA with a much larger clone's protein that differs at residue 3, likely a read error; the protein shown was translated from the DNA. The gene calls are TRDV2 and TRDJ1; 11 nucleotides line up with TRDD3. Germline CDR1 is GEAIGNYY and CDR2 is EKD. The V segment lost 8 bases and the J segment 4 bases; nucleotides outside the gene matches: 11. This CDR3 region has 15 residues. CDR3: CAFAQLGDRDDKLIF. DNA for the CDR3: TGTGCCTTTGCCCAACTGGGGGATAGGGACGATAAACTCATCTTT.

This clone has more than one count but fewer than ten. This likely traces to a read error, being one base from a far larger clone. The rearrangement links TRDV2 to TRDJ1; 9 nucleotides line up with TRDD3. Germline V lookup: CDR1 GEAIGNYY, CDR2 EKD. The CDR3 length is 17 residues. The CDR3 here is CACDTLGDGKYTDKLTF. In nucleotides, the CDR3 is TGTGCCTGTGACACTCTGGGGGATGGAAAGTACACCGATAAACTCACCTTT.

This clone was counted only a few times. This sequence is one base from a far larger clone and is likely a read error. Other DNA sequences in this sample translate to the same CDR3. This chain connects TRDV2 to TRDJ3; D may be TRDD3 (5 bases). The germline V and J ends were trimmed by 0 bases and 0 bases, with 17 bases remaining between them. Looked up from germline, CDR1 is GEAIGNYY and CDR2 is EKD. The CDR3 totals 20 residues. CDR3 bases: TGTGCCTGTGACACCTTGGGGACAACGAACGGCTCCTGGGACACCCGACAGATGTTTTTC. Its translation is CACDTLGTTNGSWDTRQMFF.

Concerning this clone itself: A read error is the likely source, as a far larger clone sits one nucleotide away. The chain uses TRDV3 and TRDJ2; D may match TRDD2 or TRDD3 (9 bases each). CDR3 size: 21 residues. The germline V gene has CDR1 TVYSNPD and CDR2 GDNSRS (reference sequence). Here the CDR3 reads CAFSLPTSLWGIPFLTAQHFF. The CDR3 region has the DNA TGTGCCTTTAGCCTTCCTACGTCTCTCTGGGGGATTCCTTTTTTGACAGCACAACACTTCTTT.

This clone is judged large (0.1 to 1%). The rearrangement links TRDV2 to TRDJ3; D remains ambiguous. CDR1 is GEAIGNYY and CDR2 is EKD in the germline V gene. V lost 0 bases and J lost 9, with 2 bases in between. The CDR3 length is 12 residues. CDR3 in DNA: TGTGCCTGTGACACCGGCACCCGACAGATGTTTTTC. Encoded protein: CACDTGTRQMFF.

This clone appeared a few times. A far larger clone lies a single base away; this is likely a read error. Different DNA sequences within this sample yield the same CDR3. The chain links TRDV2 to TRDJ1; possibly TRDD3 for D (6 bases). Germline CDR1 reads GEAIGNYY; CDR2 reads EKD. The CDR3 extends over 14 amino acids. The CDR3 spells CACDKVGDTDKLIF. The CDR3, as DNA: TGCGCCTGTGACAAAGTGGGGGACACCGATAAACTCATCTTT.

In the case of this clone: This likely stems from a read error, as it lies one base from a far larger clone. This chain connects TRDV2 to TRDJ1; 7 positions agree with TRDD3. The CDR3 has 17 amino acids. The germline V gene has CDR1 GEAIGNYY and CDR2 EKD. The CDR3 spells CACDSLLGAPNTDILIF. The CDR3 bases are TGTGCCTGTGACTCCCTCCTGGGGGCTCCCAACACCGATATACTCATCTTT.

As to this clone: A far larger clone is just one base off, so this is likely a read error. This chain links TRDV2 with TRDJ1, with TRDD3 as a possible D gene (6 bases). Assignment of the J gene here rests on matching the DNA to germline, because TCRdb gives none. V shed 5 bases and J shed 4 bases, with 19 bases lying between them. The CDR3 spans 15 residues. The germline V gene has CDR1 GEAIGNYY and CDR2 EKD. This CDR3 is CACAQLGDRDDKLIF. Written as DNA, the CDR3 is TGTGCCTGTGCCCAACTGGGAGATAGGGACGATAAACTCATCTTT.